This T cell receptor (beta chain) was recovered during a study of shared clonotypes between healthy human individuals. Findings and limits, study-wide: Blood was the sole source, and tissue repertoires probably differ.

Trimming stripped 2 bases from V and 0 bases from J, with 11 bases between. Germline-derived CDR1 and CDR2 are LNHDA and SQIVND (reference sequence). There are 16 residues in the CDR3. Sorted subsets were amplified in replicate PCRs using approximately 0.2 ug DNA, 25,000 to 30,000 T cell genomes. Clones were sequenced by immunoSEQ multiplex PCR, and TCRdb holds only the in-frame ones, with some missing. The data contain about 180,000 clones, 85% to 95% of them singletons. As regards this clone: Its specificity is unknown.

This receptor was identified in a woman aged 25-40 years in good health. The chain has TRBV19 and TRBJ2-1; D tentatively reads TRBD1 or TRBD2 (5 bases each). The material sequenced was naive CD4+ T cells sorted from blood. As to subset: CD45RA+ positively selected. The CDR3 sequence is CASSIWGLGSYNEQFF. CDR3 nucleotide sequence: TGTGCCAGTAGTATATGGGGGTTAGGCTCCTACAATGAGCAGTTCTTC.